This T cell receptor (beta chain) was captured by sequencing in a study of cytomegalovirus exposure and HLA in healthy donors. About the study: Of all 400 or so donors who were genotyped, roughly 81% belonged to the Caucasian-associated ancestry cluster. General study findings and limits: In an earlier analysis, about 90% or about 30%: the productive usage of most TCR beta V segments. It emerged from a later analysis that several of the most significant clusters appeared to be linked to common viral pathogens. In a later analysis, TCR association rates varied by HLA locus: DRB1 most, HLA-C fewest.

In the PCR, 60 Vbeta and 13 Jbeta primers were used. TCRdb's table, derived via immunoSEQ multiplex PCR, lists solely in-frame clones and lacks some. Of about 96,000 clones listed, roughly 74% are singletons. Regarding this clone: Antigen unknown.

V lost 1 base and J lost 6; bases outside the gene matches: 10. CDR1 SGHVS and CDR2 FQNEAQ come from the germline V gene. This CDR3 comprises 19 residues. This chain links TRBV7-8 with TRBJ1-6, with 12 bases identical to TRBD1. Sequencing was carried out using PBMCs. The TCR sequence derives from a female donor in good health and CMV-seropositive. CDR3 in amino acids: CASSLGRVGDRGLNSPLHF. Written as DNA, the CDR3 is TGTGCCAGCAGCTTAGGCCGTGTGGGGGACAGGGGGCTTAATTCACCCCTCCACTTT. Full variable domain (remainder filled in from reference TRBV7-8 and TRBJ1-6): GAGVSQSPRYKVAKRGQDVALRCDPISGHVSLFWYQQALGQGPEFLTYFQNEAQLDKSGLPSDRFFAERPEGSVSTLKIQRTQQEDSAVYLCASSLGRVGDRGLNSPLHFGNGTRLTVT.